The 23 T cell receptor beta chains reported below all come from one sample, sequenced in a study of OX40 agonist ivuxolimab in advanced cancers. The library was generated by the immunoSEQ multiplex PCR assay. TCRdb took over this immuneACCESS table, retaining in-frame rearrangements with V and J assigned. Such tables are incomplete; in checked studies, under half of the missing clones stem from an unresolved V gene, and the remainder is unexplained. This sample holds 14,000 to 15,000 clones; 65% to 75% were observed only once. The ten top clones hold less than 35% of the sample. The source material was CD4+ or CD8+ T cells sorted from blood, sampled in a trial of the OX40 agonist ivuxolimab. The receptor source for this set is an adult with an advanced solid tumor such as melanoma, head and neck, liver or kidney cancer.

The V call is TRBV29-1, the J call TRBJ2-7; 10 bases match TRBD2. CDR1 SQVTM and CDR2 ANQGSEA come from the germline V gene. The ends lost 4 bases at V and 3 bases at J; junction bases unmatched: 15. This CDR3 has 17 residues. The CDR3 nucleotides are TGCAGCGTTGTCTGGACTAGCGGCCCAGAAGTTATCTACGAGCAGTACTTC. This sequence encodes CSVVWTSGPEVIYEQYF.

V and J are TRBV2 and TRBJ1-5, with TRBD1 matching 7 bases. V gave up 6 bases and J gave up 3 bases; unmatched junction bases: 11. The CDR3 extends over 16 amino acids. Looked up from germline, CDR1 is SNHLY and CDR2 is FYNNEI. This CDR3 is CASREGQTSANQPQHF. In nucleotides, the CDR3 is TGTGCCAGCAGGGAGGGACAGACGAGCGCCAATCAGCCCCAGCATTTT.

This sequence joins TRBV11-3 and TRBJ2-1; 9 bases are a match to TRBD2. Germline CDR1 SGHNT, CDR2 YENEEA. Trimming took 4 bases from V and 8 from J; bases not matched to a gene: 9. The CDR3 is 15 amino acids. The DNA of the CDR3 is TGTGCCAGCAGCTCGCGGGAGGGCCAGGGCGATGAGCAGTTCTTC. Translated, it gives CASSSREGQGDEQFF.

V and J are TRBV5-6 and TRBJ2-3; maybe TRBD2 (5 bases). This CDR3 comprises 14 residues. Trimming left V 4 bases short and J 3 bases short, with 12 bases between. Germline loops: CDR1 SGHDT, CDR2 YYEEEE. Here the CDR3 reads CASSIPSRTDTQYF. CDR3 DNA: TGTGCCAGCAGCATACCTAGCAGAACAGATACGCAGTATTTT.

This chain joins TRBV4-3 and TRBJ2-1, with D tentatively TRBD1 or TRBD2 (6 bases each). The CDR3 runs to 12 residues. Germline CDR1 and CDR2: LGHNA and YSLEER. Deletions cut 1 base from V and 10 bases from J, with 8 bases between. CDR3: CASSQGGGEQFF. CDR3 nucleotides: TGCGCCAGCAGCCAAGGAGGGGGGGAGCAGTTCTTC.

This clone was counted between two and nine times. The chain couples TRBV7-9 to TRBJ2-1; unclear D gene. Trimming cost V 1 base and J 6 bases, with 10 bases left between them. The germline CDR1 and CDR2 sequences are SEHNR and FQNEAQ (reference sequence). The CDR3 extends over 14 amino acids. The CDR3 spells CASSLVYGSNEQFF. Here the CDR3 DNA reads TGTGCCAGCAGCTTAGTTTACGGAAGCAATGAGCAGTTCTTC.

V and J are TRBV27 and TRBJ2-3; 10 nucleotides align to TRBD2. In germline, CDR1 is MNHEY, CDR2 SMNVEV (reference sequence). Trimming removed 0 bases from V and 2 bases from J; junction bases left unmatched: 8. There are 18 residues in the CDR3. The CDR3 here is CASSLSGMGLAYTDTQYF. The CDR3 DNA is TGTGCCAGCAGTTTATCCGGCATGGGACTAGCGTACACAGATACGCAGTATTTT.

CDR3 region: CASIEFWGTDTQYF. CDR3 coding DNA: TGTGCCAGCATAGAGTTCTGGGGCACAGATACGCAGTATTTT. V gene TRBV27 combines with J gene TRBJ2-3, with unresolved D. CDR1 is MNHEY, CDR2 SMNVEV, per germline (reference sequence). Trimming cost V 7 bases and J 1 base, with 12 bases left between them. The CDR3 is 14 amino acids.

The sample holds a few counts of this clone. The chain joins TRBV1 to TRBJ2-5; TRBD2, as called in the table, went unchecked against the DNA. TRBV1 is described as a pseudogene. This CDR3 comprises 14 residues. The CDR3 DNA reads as TGCACCAGCAGCCGAAGAGCGGGAGAAGAGACCCAGTACTTC. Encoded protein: CTSSRRAGEETQYF.

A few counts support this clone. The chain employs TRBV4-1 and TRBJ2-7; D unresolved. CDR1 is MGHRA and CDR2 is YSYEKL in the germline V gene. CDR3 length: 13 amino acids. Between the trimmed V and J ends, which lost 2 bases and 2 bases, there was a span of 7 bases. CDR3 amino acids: CASSQSPAYEQYF. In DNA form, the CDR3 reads TGCGCCAGCAGCCAATCCCCGGCCTACGAGCAGTACTTC.

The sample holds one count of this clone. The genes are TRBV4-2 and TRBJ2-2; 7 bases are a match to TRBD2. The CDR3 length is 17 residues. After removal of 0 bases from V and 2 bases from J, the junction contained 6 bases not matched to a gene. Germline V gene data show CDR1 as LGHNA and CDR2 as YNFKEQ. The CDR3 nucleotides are TGTGCCAGCAGCCAAGATAGGCTAGCGGAAAACACCGGGGAGCTGTTTTTT. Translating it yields CASSQDRLAENTGELFF.

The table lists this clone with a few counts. CDR3 sequence reads: CASSAGTSSYEQYF. As DNA, the CDR3 is TGTGCCAGCAGTGCCGGGACTAGCTCCTACGAGCAGTACTTC. This chain links TRBV9 with TRBJ2-7; 8 bases map to TRBD2. CDR3 length: 14 amino acids. Germline-derived CDR1 and CDR2 are SGDLS and YYNGEE. The V gene end was trimmed by 5 bases and the J gene end by 0 bases; junction bases not matched to a gene: 4.

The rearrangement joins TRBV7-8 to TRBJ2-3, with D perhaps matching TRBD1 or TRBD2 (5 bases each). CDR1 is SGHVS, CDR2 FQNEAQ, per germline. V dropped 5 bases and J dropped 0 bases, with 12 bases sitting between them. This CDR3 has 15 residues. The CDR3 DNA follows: TGTGCCAGCAGCCCCCGGGGCACTAGCACAGATACGCAGTATTTT. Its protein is CASSPRGTSTDTQYF.

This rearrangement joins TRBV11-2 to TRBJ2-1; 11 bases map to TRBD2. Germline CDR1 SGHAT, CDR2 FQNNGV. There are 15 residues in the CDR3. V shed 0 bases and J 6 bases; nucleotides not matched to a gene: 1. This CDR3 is CASSLDGLAGNEQFF. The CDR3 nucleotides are TGTGCCAGCAGCTTAGACGGACTAGCGGGCAATGAGCAGTTCTTC. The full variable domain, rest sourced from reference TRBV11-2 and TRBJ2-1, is EAGVAQSPRYKIIEKRQSVAFWCNPISGHATLYWYQQILGQGPKLLIQFQNNGVVDDSQLPKDRFSAERLKGVDSTLKIQPAKLEDSAVYLCASSLDGLAGNEQFFGPGTRLTVL.

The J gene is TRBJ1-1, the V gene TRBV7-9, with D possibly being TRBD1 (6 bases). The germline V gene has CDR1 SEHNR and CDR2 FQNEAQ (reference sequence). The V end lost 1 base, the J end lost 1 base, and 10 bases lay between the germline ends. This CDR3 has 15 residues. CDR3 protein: CASSLGDTSNTEAFF. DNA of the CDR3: TGTGCCAGCAGCTTAGGGGACACCTCGAACACTGAAGCTTTCTTT.

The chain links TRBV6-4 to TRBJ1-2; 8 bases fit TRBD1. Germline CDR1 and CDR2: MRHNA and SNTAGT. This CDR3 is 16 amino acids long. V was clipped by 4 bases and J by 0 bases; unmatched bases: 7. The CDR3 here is CASSGGQENSNYGYTF. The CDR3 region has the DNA TGTGCCAGCAGTGGGGGACAGGAGAATTCTAACTATGGCTACACCTTC.

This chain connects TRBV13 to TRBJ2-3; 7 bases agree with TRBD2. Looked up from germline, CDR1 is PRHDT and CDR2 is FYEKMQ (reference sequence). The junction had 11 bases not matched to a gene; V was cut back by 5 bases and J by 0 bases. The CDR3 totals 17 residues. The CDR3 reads CASSPDRGSGSTDTQYF. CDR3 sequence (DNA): TGTGCCAGCAGCCCTGACCGGGGTAGCGGGAGCACAGATACGCAGTATTTT.

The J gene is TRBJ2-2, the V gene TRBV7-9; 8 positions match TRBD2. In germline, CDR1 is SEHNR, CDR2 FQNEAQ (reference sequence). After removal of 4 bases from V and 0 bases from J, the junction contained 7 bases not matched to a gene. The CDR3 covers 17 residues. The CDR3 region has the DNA TGTGCCAGCAGCTCACTCATAGCGGGATCGAACACCGGGGAGCTGTTTTTT. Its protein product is CASSSLIAGSNTGELFF.

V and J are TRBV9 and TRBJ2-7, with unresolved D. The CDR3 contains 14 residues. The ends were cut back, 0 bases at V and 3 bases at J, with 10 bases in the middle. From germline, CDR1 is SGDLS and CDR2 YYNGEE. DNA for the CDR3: TGTGCCAGCAGCGTAGCCCAGATCGGCTACGAGCAGTACTTC. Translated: CASSVAQIGYEQYF.

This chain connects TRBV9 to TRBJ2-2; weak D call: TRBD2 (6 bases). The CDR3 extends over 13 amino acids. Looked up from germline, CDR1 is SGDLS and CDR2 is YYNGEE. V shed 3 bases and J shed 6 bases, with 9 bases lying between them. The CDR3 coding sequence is TGTGCCAGCAGCGCCACTAGCCCCGGGGAGCTGTTTTTT. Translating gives CASSATSPGELFF.

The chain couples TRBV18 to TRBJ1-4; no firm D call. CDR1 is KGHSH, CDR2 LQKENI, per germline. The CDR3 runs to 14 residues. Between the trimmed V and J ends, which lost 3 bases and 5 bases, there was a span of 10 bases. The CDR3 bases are TGTGCCAGCTCACCGGGTCGGCAGAATGAAAAACTGTTTTTT. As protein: CASSPGRQNEKLFF.

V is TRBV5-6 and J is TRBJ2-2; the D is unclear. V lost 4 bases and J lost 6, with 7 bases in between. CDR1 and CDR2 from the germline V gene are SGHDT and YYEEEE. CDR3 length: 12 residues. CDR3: CASSPRSGELFF. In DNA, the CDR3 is TGTGCCAGCAGCCCACGGTCCGGGGAGCTGTTTTTT.

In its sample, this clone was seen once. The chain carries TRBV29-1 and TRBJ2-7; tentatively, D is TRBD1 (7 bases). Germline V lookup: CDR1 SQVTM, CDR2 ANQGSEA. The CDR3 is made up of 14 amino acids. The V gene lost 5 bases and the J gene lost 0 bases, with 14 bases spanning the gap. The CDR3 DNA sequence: TGCAGCGTTTTTACAGGGGAGGCCTCCTACGAGCAGTACTTC. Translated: CSVFTGEASYEQYF.